This T cell receptor delta chain was profiled in a study of γδ T cells in repeated Plasmodium falciparum infection. Study information: Timepoints: baseline, immediately before selected infections, and 21 days after every infection.

In its sample, this clone was seen a few times. The antigen is not known. With only one base between it and a far larger clone, this is likely a read error. The same CDR3 arises from other DNA sequences in this sample as well. Findings of the study overall: One small rural Malian village, predominantly a single ethnic group, supplied the cohort.

TCRdb re-called the multiplex PCR reads via CATT. This sample has around 50,000 delta-chain clones; around 1.8% occur once, and the top ten carry about 15%. The sequencing input was gamma-delta T cells from blood. The TCR originated in a pool of human donors (malaria-infected and uninfected, not separated).

CDR3 in amino acids: CALGESTQYWGVYTDKLIF. The CDR3 region has the DNA TGTGCTCTTGGGGAGTCTACACAGTACTGGGGAGTGTACACCGATAAACTCATCTTT. This chain connects TRDV1 to TRDJ1; 7 nucleotides line up with TRDD3. Germline V gene lookup returns CDR1 TSWWSYY and CDR2 QGS. The ends lost 3 bases at V and 0 bases at J; junction bases unmatched: 16. This CDR3 is built from 19 residues.